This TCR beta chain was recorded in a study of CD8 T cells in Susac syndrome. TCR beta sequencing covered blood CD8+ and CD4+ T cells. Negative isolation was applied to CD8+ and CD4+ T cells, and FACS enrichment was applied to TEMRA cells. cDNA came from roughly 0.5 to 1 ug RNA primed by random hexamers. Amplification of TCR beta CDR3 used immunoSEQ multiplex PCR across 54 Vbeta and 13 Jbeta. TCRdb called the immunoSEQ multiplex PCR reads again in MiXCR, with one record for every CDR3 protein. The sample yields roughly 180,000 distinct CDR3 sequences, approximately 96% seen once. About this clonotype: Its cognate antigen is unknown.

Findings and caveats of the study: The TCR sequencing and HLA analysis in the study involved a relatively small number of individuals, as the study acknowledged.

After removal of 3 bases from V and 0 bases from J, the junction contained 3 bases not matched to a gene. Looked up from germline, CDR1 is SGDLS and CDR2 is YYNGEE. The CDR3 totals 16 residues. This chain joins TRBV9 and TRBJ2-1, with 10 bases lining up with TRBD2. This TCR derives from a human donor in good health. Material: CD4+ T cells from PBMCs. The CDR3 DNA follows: TGTGCCAGCAGCGCATCTAGCGGGGGCTCCTACAATGAGCAGTTCTTC. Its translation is CASSASSGGSYNEQFF.